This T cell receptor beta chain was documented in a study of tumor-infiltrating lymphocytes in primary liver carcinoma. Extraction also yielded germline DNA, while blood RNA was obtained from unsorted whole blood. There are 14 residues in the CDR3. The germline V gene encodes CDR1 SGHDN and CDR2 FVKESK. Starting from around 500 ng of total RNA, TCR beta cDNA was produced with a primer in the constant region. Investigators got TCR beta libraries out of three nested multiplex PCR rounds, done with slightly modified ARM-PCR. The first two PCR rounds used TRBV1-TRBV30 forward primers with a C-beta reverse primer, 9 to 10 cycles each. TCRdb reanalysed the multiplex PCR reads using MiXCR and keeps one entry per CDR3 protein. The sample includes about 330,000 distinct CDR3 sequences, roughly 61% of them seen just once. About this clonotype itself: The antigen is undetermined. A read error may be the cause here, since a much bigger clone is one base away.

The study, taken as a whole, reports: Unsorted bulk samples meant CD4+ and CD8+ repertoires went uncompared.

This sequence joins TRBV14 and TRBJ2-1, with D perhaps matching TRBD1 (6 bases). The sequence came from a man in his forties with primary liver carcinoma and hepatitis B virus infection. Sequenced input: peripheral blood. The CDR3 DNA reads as TGTGCCAGCAGCCTTACCCTTTTAGGGGGTGAGGAGTTCTTC. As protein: CASSLTLLGGEEFF.